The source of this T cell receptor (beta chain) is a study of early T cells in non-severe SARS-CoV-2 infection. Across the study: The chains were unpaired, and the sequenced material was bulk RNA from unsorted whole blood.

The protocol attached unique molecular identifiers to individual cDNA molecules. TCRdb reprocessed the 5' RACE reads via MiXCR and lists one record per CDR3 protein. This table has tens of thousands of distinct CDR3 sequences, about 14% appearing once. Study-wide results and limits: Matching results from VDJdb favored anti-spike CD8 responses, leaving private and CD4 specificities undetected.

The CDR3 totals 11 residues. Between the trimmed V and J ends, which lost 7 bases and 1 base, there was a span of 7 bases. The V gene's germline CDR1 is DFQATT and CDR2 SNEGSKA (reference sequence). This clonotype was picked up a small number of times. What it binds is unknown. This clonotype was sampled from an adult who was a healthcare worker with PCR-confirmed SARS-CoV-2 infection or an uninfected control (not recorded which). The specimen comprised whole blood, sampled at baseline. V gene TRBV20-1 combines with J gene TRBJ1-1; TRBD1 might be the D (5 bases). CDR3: CSGGTNTEAFF. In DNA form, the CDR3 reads TGCAGTGGGGGGACGAACACTGAAGCTTTCTTT.